This record covers a single TCR beta chain. The sample originates from a study of blood T cell repertoires in COVID-19. Using immunoSEQ multiplex PCR, the repertoire was profiled, and TCRdb retains in-frame clones only, with some absent. The sample includes some 200,000 clones, around 90% of them seen just once. This CDR3 contains 14 residues. Germline V gene lookup returns CDR1 SGHNT and CDR2 YYREEE (reference sequence). V was cut by 0 bases and J by 5 bases, with 8 bases left in between. The source material was peripheral blood. The TCR originated in a man in his 70s with acute or convalescent COVID-19. The genes are TRBV5-4 and TRBJ1-4; D may be TRBD1 (6 bases). The chain's CDR3 is CASSLGGQNEKLFF. The CDR3 nucleotides read TGTGCCAGCAGCTTGGGAGGACAGAATGAAAAACTGTTTTTT.